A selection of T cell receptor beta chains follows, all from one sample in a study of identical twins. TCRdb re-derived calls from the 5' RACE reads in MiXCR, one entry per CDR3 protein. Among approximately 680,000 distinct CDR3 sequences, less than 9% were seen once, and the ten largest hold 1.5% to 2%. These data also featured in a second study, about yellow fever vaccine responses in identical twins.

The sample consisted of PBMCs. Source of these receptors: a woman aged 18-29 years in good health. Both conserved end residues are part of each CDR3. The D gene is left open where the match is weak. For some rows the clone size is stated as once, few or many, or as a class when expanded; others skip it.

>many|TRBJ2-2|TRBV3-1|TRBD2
TGTGCCAGCAGCCAACAGGGAGCGGGGATCACCGGGGAGCTGTTTTTT
CASSQQGAGITGELFF
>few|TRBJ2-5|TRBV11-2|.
TGTGCCAGCAGCTTAGAAGCCCAGGTCGAGACCCAGTACTTC
CASSLEAQVETQYF
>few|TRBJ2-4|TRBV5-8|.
TGTGCCAGCAGCTTGGTTGAGTGGGAAAACATTCAGTACTTC
CASSLVEWENIQYF
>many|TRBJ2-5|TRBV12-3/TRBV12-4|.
TGTGCCAGCAGTTTAGCGCGGGCGGTAGCTGAGAGCTTC
CASSLARAVAESF
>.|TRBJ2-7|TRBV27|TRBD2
TGTGCCAGCAAGAACGGGAGGAATATGGACGAGCAGTACTTC
CASKNGRNMDEQYF
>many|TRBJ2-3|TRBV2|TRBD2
TGTGCCAGCAGTGAAACGGGACTAGCGGGAGGCACAGATACGCAGTATTTT
CASSETGLAGGTDTQYF
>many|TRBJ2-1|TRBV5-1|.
TGCGCCAGCAGTCCATCCCTTGAAAGGCAGTTCTTC
CASSPSLERQFF
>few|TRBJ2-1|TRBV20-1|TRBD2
TGCAGTGCTAAGAAAGCGGGGGCCACGTACAATGAGCAGTTCTTC
CSAKKAGATYNEQFF
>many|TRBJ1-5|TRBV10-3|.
TGTGCCATCAGTGGGGCTTTCAATCAGCCCCAGCATTTT
CAISGAFNQPQHF
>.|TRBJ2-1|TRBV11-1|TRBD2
TGTGCCAGCAGCTTACGGGGCGGGAGGGCTTTAAACTACAATGAGCAGTTCTTC
CASSLRGGRALNYNEQFF
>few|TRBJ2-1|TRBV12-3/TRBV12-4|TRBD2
TGTGCCAGTAGTGTACGGGGGGGCTACAATGAGCAGTTCTTC
CASSVRGGYNEQFF
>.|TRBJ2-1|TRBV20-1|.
TGCAGTGCGAACCGGGGGACACCATACAATGAGCAGTTCTTC
CSANRGTPYNEQFF
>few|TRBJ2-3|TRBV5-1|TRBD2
TGCGCCAGCAGTGTACAACCTCGGGCAGCGGGGGTCCCAGATACGCAGTATTTT
CASSVQPRAAGVPDTQYF
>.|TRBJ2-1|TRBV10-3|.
TGTGCCATTTCCGGACGAGGCAATGAGCAGTTCTTC
CAISGRGNEQFF
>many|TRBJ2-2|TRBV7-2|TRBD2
TGTGCCAGCAGCTACTCTAGCGGGAGGGCCACCGGGGAGCTGTTTTTT
CASSYSSGRATGELFF
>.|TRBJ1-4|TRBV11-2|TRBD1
TGTGCCAGCAGCAAACAGGGGGGGCCGGAACTGTTTTTT
CASSKQGGPELFF
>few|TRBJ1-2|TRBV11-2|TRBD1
TGTGCCAGCAGCGGTAACAGGGGGCGCGTCTATGGCTACACCTTC
CASSGNRGRVYGYTF
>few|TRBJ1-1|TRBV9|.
TGTGCCAGCAGCGGCGAAGGTGGAGGGACTGAAGCTTTCTTT
CASSGEGGGTEAFF
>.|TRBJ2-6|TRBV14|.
TGTGCCAGCAGCTCTCGTGTGACAGGACTTTCTGGGGCCAACGTCCTGACTTTC
CASSSRVTGLSGANVLTF
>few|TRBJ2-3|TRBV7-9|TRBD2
TGTGCCAGCAGTAAACCGGGACTAGCGGGAGGGCCAGATACGCAGTATTTT
CASSKPGLAGGPDTQYF
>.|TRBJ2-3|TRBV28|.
TGTGCCAGCAGTTTCTTGGCTAACACGCATACGCAGTATTTT
CASSFLANTHTQYF
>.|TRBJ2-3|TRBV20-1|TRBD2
TGCAGTGCTAGCTTAGGCACTAGCGGGGGGACTAGCACAGATACGCAGTATTTT
CSASLGTSGGTSTDTQYF
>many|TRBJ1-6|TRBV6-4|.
TGTGCCAGCAGACAAGACATAGGCAATTCACCCCTCCACTTT
CASRQDIGNSPLHF
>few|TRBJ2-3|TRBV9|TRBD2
TGTGCCAGCAGCGTATTAGCGGGAGGCGGGGGTTTGAGCACAGATACGCAGTATTTT
CASSVLAGGGGLSTDTQYF
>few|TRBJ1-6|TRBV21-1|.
TGTGCCAGCAACCCCCCAAGGGTAAATTCACCCCTCCACTTT
CASNPPRVNSPLHF
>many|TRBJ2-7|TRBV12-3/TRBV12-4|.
TGTGCCAGCAGTTTGCCCCCTAACAGCTACGAGCAGTACTTC
CASSLPPNSYEQYF
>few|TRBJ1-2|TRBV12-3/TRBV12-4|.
TGTGCCAGCAGTTTTGGCAGAACAAATAACTATGGCTACACCTTC
CASSFGRTNNYGYTF
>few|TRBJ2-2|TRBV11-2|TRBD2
TGTGCCAGCAGCCCAGGATCGGGACTACCGAACACCGGGGAGCTGTTTTTT
CASSPGSGLPNTGELFF
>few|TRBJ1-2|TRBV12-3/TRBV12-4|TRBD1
TGTGCCAGCACCGGAGGGACAGGGCTTAACTATGGCTACACCTTC
CASTGGTGLNYGYTF